This TCR beta chain was documented in a study of cytomegalovirus exposure and HLA in healthy donors (dated by TCRdb to the late 2010s). Regarding the study in general: An earlier analysis of several hundred of the donors reported approximately 300 Gb of sequence data and 117 million unique TCR beta sequences obtained from around 170 million T cells. All discovery cohort repertoires had been generated using a single sequencing platform. The later analysis used no new phenotypic data to find candidate immune exposures, relying instead on TCR beta sequences and their occurrence across donors. An earlier analysis of 450 to 750 of the donors used high-throughput TCR beta sequencing to judge whether each TCR beta V gene segment behaved as functional or pseudogenic. Donor age, sex, ethnicity and CMV serostatus were compiled alongside the repertoire data. The T cell repertoires of roughly 660 subjects were profiled by immunosequencing and related to cytomegalovirus serostatus. The study aimed to test whether cataloging public T cell receptors could reveal signatures of past pathogen exposure. Class I and class II HLA loci were covered by the typing at four-digit resolution. Roughly five DR-DQ haplotypes were handled as single units for association and clustering because linkage in the cohort was strong. The number of typed donors differed by locus: about 620-630 for A, B, C, DRB1 and DQB1; 500 to 550 for DQA1; around 580 for DPA1; and 400 to 480 for DPB1. Roughly 300 gigabases of sequencing data and 78 million or so unique TCR sequences were included in an early release covering around 650 HLA-typed donors. Among over 350 genotyped donors of the cohort, an average of around 240,000 unique TCR beta nucleotide sequences were sequenced per donor, around 20% of them non-productive. To study patterns of TCR occurrence, a later analysis re-analyzed previously published TCR beta repertoires from 666 donors and added high-resolution HLA genotyping. Of the roughly 390 genotyped donors, approximately 81% were placed in the genetic ancestry cluster associated with self-reported Caucasian donors. High-throughput TCR immunosequencing, statistical association of individual TCRs with disease status, and machine learning were combined to predict cytomegalovirus infection status. In addition to the first cohort of 666 subjects, a separate validation cohort of 120 different subjects was used. Genome-wide SNP genotypes for about 55% of the roughly 670 donors were used in a later genetic analysis, which treated that subset as a discovery cohort.

The cohort consisted of 670 or so healthy bone marrow donors. Cohort members were all nominally healthy when sampled, although unrecorded immune exposures were likely present. The donor was CMV seropositive and belonged to the group of around 300 seropositive cohort members. Each donor provided a peripheral blood sample, and peripheral blood mononuclear cells were used for TCR beta sequencing. Genomic DNA extraction from the blood cell samples was performed with the Qiagen DNeasy Blood Extraction Kit. The library was prepared using the immunoSEQ multiplex PCR assay. A mixture of 60 forward primers for TCR Vbeta segments and 13 reverse primers for TCR Jbeta segments was used in the multiplex PCR. The CDR3 region of rearranged TCR beta genes was amplified from genomic DNA by a multiplex PCR assay. Amplified TCR beta libraries were sequenced as 87-base-pair reads on the Illumina HiSeq System. On the authors' methods: Across the 700 or so repertoires, a later analysis counted 80 million or so unique TCR beta chains, approximately 12 million of which were shared by at least two donors. To remove PCR and sequencing errors, raw reads were error-corrected and collapsed into unique sequences using a nearest-neighbor algorithm that merged closely related sequences. Alignment of CDR3 sequences to IMGT reference sequences was used to assign V, D and J gene segments. Each retained sequence needed at least a six-nucleotide match to both a V gene segment and a J gene segment. Rearrangements were classified as productive when the CDR3 lacked stop codons and remained in frame with V and J, and all other rearrangements were classified as non-productive. Following IMGT convention, CDR3 was defined as the stretch from the second conserved V-encoded cysteine to the conserved J-encoded phenylalanine. The earlier analysis of 450 to 750 of the donors excluded any sequence lacking an unambiguous match to a single V gene segment. An earlier analysis of over 450 of the donors classified V segments as functional when productive rearrangements were above 56.7% and as segregating when the standard deviation between donors was above 5%. A statistical classification framework was built to diagnose cytomegalovirus status from the catalog of TCR beta chain sequences. V and J gene assignment, in a later analysis, came from comparing TCR nucleotide sequences with IMGT/GENE-DB human TR gene sequences. Using the TCRdist pipeline, a later analysis assigned CDR3 sequences along with most-parsimonious VDJ recombination scenarios. A later analysis defined each TCR beta chain by its CDR3 amino acid sequence plus V-gene family, and excluded reads lacking a unique V-gene family. A later analysis removed 550 to 700 highly shared, low-generation-probability nucleotide sequences to deal with suspected cross-contamination and a sequencing artifact. In a later analysis, a clonal expansion index was calculated for each public chain from normalized within-repertoire ranks of inferred template counts. In a later analysis, generation probabilities were computed using a VDJ recombination model fitted to out-of-frame rearrangements, and the results were checked against IGoR. A later analysis scored TCR-TCR, TCR-HLA and TCR-CMV co-occurrence with hypergeometric tests, applying a repertoire-size bias correction to TCR pairs. False discovery rates were estimated in a later analysis by permuting HLA or CMV assignments 20 times. A later analysis grouped co-occurring TCRs with DBSCAN, adding TCRdist sequence similarity when clustering within HLA-allele-positive subsets. Repertoires with fewer than 30,000 or more than 120,000 public chains were left out of co-occurrence clustering, as were about five repertoires with anomalous nucleotide sharing. TCRdb provides this immuneACCESS table in a form limited to in-frame rearrangements. Some clones are lacking; in checked studies, under half of them reflect an unresolved V gene, and why the rest are absent is not known. The V and J calls and clone size come from that table; D and trimming were worked out from the DNA. The sample's records list about 67,000 clones. 5.3% of the sample comes from the top ten.

General conclusions and limits of the study: Because some donors lacked HLA typing at each locus, the association tests relied only on the typed subset. Linkage disequilibrium might explain the correlated functional status among segregating V segments, but an unknown experimental factor could not be ruled out. The sequencing pipeline was judged likely to have produced a cluster of highly shared sequence variants as a technical artifact. Several of the top co-occurrence clusters appeared to be linked to parvovirus B19, influenza, CMV and Epstein-Barr virus, according to a later analysis. Because counts were too low, seventeen rarely observed V segments, including chromosome 9 orphons, were left out of the earlier analysis of a few hundred of the donors. Assigning TCR associations to individual alleles was difficult when HLA alleles, especially DR and DQ, strongly co-occurred. The classifier was reported to diagnose cytomegalovirus status with high specificity and sensitivity in both the original cohort and the validation cohort. CMV serostatus was the only immune exposure information available for the cohort. A later genetic analysis reported fewer N-insertions in productive TCRs among donors in an Asian-associated ancestry cluster than the 666-donor mean. In a later analysis, HLA-associated TCR beta chains were found to be more clonally expanded and to have lower generation probabilities than equally common non-associated chains. The authors suggested that the approach could potentially be generalized to other disease states and immunological phenotypes. A later analysis associated approximately 17,000 TCR beta sequences with specific HLA alleles at a false discovery rate of 0.05. The study listed approximately 150 TCR beta chains as associated with cytomegalovirus. Broadly in line with IMGT annotations, most TCR beta V segments showed up in productive rearrangements about 87% or about 30% of the time in an earlier analysis of around 550 of the donors. According to a later analysis, most CMV-associated TCR beta chains appeared to be HLA-restricted, and the HLA associations seemed to be driven largely by CMV exposure. Three of the identified cytomegalovirus-associated TCR beta chains were confirmed in vitro to be specific for cytomegalovirus antigens. In a later genetic analysis, a missense DCLRE1C variant was associated with V-gene and J-gene trimming of TCR beta chains, and the association was replicated in an independent cohort. Only TCR beta chains were sequenced in this cohort, and the absence of alpha or paired-chain data limited detectable features. A further reported finding was that TCR beta sequences accurately predicted the HLA-A and HLA-B alleles for most subjects in the first cohort. While some public TCRs were present in many individuals, most TCR sequences turned up only very rarely across donors. Sequencing depth was assumed to be roughly uniform across donors in the presence/absence analyses, though that assumption may not hold. In a later analysis, TCR association rates were found to vary across HLA loci, with the most associated TCRs seen for DRB1 alleles and the fewest for HLA-C alleles.

In the case of this clone: Its antigen remains unidentified.

The specimen was PBMCs. This clonotype was obtained from a man aged 25-40 years in good health and CMV-seropositive.

The CDR3 region: CASSFEGAGNQPQHF. The DNA reads as follows: TGTGCCAGCAGCTTTGAGGGGGCGGGCAATCAGCCCCAGCATTTT. The chain employs TRBV5-6 and TRBJ1-5; TRBD1 aligns with 7 central bases. CDR1 and CDR2 are read off the germline V gene as SGHDT and YYEEEE. Measured from the cysteine to the phenylalanine, the CDR3 is 15 residues long. Here the CDR3 DNA is all that survives: 45 bases in frame from base 1. V is trimmed back by 2 bases and J by 2 bases, and the junction contains 4 bases that no gene match accounts for. The CDR3 plus the reference TRBV5-6 and TRBJ1-5 genes for the other parts give the full variable domain: DAGVTQSPTHLIKTRGQQVTLRCSPKSGHDTVSWYQQALGQGPQFIFQYYEEEERQRGNFPDRFSGHQFPNYSSELNVNALLLGDSALYLCASSFEGAGNQPQHFGDGTRLSIL.